This T cell receptor (beta chain) was sequenced in a study of CD8+ T cells in alopecia areata. Treatment denoted: oral pan-JAK inhibitor, 5-10 mg twice daily. This clone has a handful of counts. Just one base apart from a much larger clone, this may be a read error. Extraction of RNA preceded its reverse transcription into cDNA, which served as the sequencing template. Generated by immunoSEQ multiplex PCR, the TCRdb table keeps only in-frame clones and is missing some. This table has 80,000 to 100,000 clones, about 40% appearing once. Sequencing was performed on CD8+ T cells sorted from blood, taken at week 24, from a patient treated with tofacitinib. The TCR comes from a human donor with alopecia areata.

Written as DNA, the CDR3 is TGTGCCAGCAGCCAAGTAGCCCTCGGGACAGGGGGTTTGGGGCAGTACTTC. Protein product: CASSQVALGTGGLGQYF. The chain is built from TRBV5-6 and TRBJ2-7; 11 nucleotides match TRBD1. With V trimmed by 4 bases and J by 9 bases, 18 bases remained unmatched. CDR3 length: 17 amino acids. CDR1 SGHDT and CDR2 YYEEEE come from the germline V gene. The full variable domain, with the rest looked up from reference TRBV5-6 and TRBJ2-7, is DAGVTQSPTHLIKTRGQQVTLRCSPKSGHDTVSWYQQALGQGPQFIFQYYEEEERQRGNFPDRFSGHQFPNYSSELNVNALLLGDSALYLCASSQVALGTGGLGQYFGPGTRLTVT.